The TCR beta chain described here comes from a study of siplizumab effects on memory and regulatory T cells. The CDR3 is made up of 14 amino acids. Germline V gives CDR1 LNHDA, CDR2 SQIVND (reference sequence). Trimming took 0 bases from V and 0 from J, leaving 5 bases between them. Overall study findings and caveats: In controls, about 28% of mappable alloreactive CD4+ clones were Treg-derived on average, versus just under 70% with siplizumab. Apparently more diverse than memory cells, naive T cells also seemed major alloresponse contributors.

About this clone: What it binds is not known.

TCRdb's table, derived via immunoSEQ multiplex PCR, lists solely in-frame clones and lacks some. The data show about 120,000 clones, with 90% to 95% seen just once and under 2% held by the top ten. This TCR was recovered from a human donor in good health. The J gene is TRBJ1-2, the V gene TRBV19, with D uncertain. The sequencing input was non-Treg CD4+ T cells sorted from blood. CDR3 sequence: CASSIDPTNYGYTF. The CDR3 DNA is TGTGCCAGTAGTATAGACCCTACTAACTATGGCTACACCTTC.